This T cell receptor (beta chain) was observed in a study of blood T cell repertoires in COVID-19. Study summary: Sites in the United States, Italy and Spain provided acute and convalescent COVID-19 samples.

Original processing notes: Reference gene primer amplification yielded estimated nucleated cell counts. Sequencing was performed with immunoSEQ multiplex PCR; in TCRdb, only in-frame clones are kept and a portion is missing. The V and J calls and clone size were taken over from that table, and D and trimming were inferred from the DNA. This table holds some 110,000 clones, approximately 85% found once. V lost 0 bases, J lost 0 bases, and 4 bases stayed unmatched. Germline V CDR1 and CDR2: LNHDA, SQIVND (reference sequence). The CDR3 contains 18 residues. The rearrangement joins TRBV19 to TRBJ2-2; 10 bases align to TRBD2. Sequenced: peripheral blood. The clonotype comes from a man between 50 and 59 years old with acute or convalescent COVID-19. Here the CDR3 reads CASSIELAGTTNTGELFF. CDR3 in DNA: TGTGCCAGTAGTATAGAACTAGCGGGAACGACGAACACCGGGGAGCTGTTTTTT.